This TCR beta chain stems from a study of blood T cell repertoires in COVID-19. Study as a whole: Sites across the United States, Italy and Spain contributed samples from acute and convalescent COVID-19. PBMCs, B-cell-depleted T cells, or T cells provided the cDNA or gDNA that made up the material.

The germline CDR1 and CDR2 sequences are SGHAT and FQNNGV. The CDR3 spans 16 residues. Trimming took off 8 bases at V and 5 bases at J, with 22 bases between the two ends. Authors' processing steps: Cell counts per sample came from amplifying reference gene primers. Assay used: immunoSEQ multiplex PCR; TCRdb lists only in-frame clones, some missing. V, J and clone size reflect that table, while D and trimming were determined from the DNA. Of approximately 230,000 clones listed, around 85% are singletons. V usage is TRBV11-2 and J usage is TRBJ2-1; D is unclear. The material sequenced was peripheral blood. The sequence came from a man older than 75 with acute or convalescent COVID-19. CDR3 bases: TGTGCCAGCCGGCGAAGGTCGAACAGACCAAACAATGAGCAGTTCTTC. Protein product: CASRRRSNRPNNEQFF.